The 19 T cell receptor beta chains in this list originate from one sample, sequenced in a study of blood T cell repertoires in COVID-19. The repertoire was sequenced with immunoSEQ multiplex PCR; TCRdb's copy has only in-frame clones and lacks some. This sample has about 110,000 clones; about four fifths occur once, and the top ten carry 4% to 5%. Sequencing was carried out using peripheral blood. The receptors were gathered from a woman in her 70s with acute or convalescent COVID-19.

This chain's CDR3 is CASSLRGTGPRNQPQHF. DNA of the CDR3: TGTGCCAGCAGTTTAAGGGGAACAGGGCCGAGAAATCAGCCCCAGCATTTT. The rearrangement links TRBV28 to TRBJ1-5; D perhaps matches TRBD1 (6 bases). V lost 2 bases and J lost 4, with 18 bases in between. Germline values: CDR1 MDHEN, CDR2 SYDVKM. The CDR3 covers 17 residues. The full variable domain, its missing parts supplied by reference TRBV28 and TRBJ1-5, is DVKVTQSSRYLVKRTGEKVFLECVQDMDHENMFWYRQDPGLGLRLIYFSYDVKMKEKGDIPEGYSVSREKKERFSLILESASTNQTSMYLCASSLRGTGPRNQPQHFGDGTRLSIL.

This rearrangement joins TRBV19 to TRBJ1-6, with 7 bases fitting TRBD1. Germline loops: CDR1 LNHDA, CDR2 SQIVND (reference sequence). The length of the CDR3 is 15 residues. V gave up 5 bases and J gave up 7 bases; unmatched junction bases: 8. Here the CDR3 reads CASSHATGLNSPLHF. CDR3 DNA: TGTGCCAGTAGTCACGCGACAGGGCTGAATTCACCCCTCCACTTT.

The chain recombines TRBV12-3 or TRBV12-4 with TRBJ1-1; a weak D match, TRBD1 (6 bases). Trimming removed 11 bases from V and 1 base from J, with 11 bases in between. The CDR3 runs 12 residues. The CDR3 here is CAAGAGNTEAFF. The CDR3 nucleotides are TGTGCCGCGGGGGCGGGGAACACTGAAGCTTTCTTT.

The chain links TRBV2 to TRBJ1-4, with no clear D. Trimming cost V 8 bases and J 0 bases, with 13 bases left between them. From germline, CDR1 is SNHLY and CDR2 FYNNEI. This CDR3 spans 15 amino acids. The CDR3 region is CASRRTGTTNEKLFF. DNA of the CDR3: TGTGCCAGCCGTAGGACTGGGACAACTAATGAAAAACTGTTTTTT.

This sequence joins TRBV28 and TRBJ1-5; no reliable D call. The germline V and J ends were trimmed by 6 bases and 6 bases, with 12 bases remaining between them. CDR1 and CDR2 from the germline V gene are MDHEN and SYDVKM. The CDR3 spans 13 residues. The CDR3 spells CASRADLSQPQHF. Here the CDR3 DNA reads TGTGCCAGCAGGGCGGACTTATCTCAGCCCCAGCATTTT.

V gene TRBV7-3 combines with J gene TRBJ2-2; 9 nucleotides line up with TRBD2. The trim removed 5 bases at V and 2 bases at J, leaving 3 bases unmatched. CDR1 and CDR2 (germline): SGHTA, FQGTGA. The CDR3 covers 15 residues. The CDR3 reads CASSPSGDNTGELFF. In DNA form, the CDR3 reads TGTGCCAGCAGCCCTAGCGGGGATAACACCGGGGAGCTGTTTTTT.

The chain recombines TRBV9 with TRBJ2-1, with 7 bases identical to TRBD2. Germline V gene lookup returns CDR1 SGDLS and CDR2 YYNGEE. CDR3 length equals 15 residues. Trimming took 0 bases from V and 7 from J; bases not matched to a gene: 7. The CDR3 DNA is TGTGCCAGCAGCGTAGATGGGAGGGGAATAAATGAGCAGTTCTTC. Residues: CASSVDGRGINEQFF.

This sequence joins TRBV4-2 and TRBJ2-7, with D tentatively TRBD1 (5 bases). The CDR3 runs to 16 residues. Germline CDR1 is LGHNA and CDR2 is YNFKEQ. The germline V and J ends were trimmed by 0 bases and 3 bases, with 15 bases remaining between them. The CDR3 reads CASSQEGAGWNYEQYF. The CDR3 DNA reads TGTGCCAGCAGCCAAGAAGGGGCAGGGTGGAACTACGAGCAGTACTTC.

The rearrangement links TRBV9 to TRBJ2-1, with D possibly matching TRBD2 (5 bases). The CDR3 loop spans 13 amino acids. V lost 3 bases and J 9 bases, leaving 13 bases between the germline ends. Looked up from germline, CDR1 is SGDLS and CDR2 is YYNGEE. The CDR3 sequence: CASSDTTSTEQFF. In DNA, the CDR3 is TGTGCCAGCAGCGACACTACTAGTACTGAGCAGTTCTTC.

The rearrangement links TRBV4-3 to TRBJ1-1; 7 nucleotides align to TRBD1. CDR1 LGHNA and CDR2 YSLEER come from the germline V gene. J was trimmed by 3 bases and V by 4 bases; bases with no gene match: 5. This CDR3 has 14 amino acids. CDR3 nucleotides: TGCGCCAGCAGCCGTCTCACAGGGGACACTGAAGCTTTCTTT. This gives the protein CASSRLTGDTEAFF.

V and J are TRBV9 and TRBJ2-5; D not certain. The germline V gene has CDR1 SGDLS and CDR2 YYNGEE. This CDR3 has 14 amino acids. The V gene lost 0 bases and the J gene lost 2 bases, with 8 bases spanning the gap. The CDR3 protein is CASSVAAAQETQYF. The DNA for the CDR3 is TGTGCCAGCAGCGTAGCGGCAGCGCAAGAGACCCAGTACTTC.

The chain uses TRBV5-4 and TRBJ1-1; possible D gene TRBD1, 6 bases. CDR1 is SGHNT and CDR2 is YYREEE in the germline V gene (reference sequence). The germline V and J ends were trimmed by 4 bases and 0 bases, with 10 bases remaining between them. CDR3 length: 14 residues. DNA of the CDR3: TGTGCCAGCAGCGAGGGGGGGGTGAACACTGAAGCTTTCTTT. This gives the protein CASSEGGVNTEAFF. Filled out from reference TRBV5-4 and TRBJ1-1, the complete variable domain reads ETGVTQSPTHLIKTRGQQVTLRCSSQSGHNTVSWYQQALGQGPQFIFQYYREEENGRGNFPPRFSGLQFPNYSSELNVNALELDDSALYLCASSEGGVNTEAFFGQGTRLTVV.

J is TRBJ1-4 and V is TRBV2; D perhaps matches TRBD1 (6 bases). The CDR3 covers 14 residues. Per the germline V gene, CDR1 is SNHLY and CDR2 is FYNNEI. The ends were cut back, 6 bases at V and 6 bases at J, with 14 bases in the middle. CDR3 nucleotides: TGTGCCAGCAGATTCCGGGAGGGGGATGAAAAACTGTTTTTT. Amino acid sequence: CASRFREGDEKLFF.

The chain has TRBV11-1 and TRBJ2-6, with D perhaps matching TRBD2 (5 bases). This CDR3 comprises 15 residues. CDR1 and CDR2 (germline): SGHAT, FQDESV (reference sequence). With 3 bases removed from V and 2 bases from J, the gap between germline ends came to 8 bases. The CDR3 bases are TGTGCCAGCAGCTTGTCCGGGGCTGGGGCCAACGTCCTGACTTTC. This encodes CASSLSGAGANVLTF.

The chain links TRBV7-2 to TRBJ2-3; TRBD2 matches 7 bases. The CDR3 is 17 amino acids. Germline assignment: CDR1 SGHTA and CDR2 FQGNSA. V gave up 0 bases and J gave up 5 bases; unmatched junction bases: 11. CDR3 sequence reads: CASSLAFAGVRGDTQYF. The CDR3 DNA follows: TGTGCCAGCAGCTTAGCGTTCGCGGGGGTACGGGGAGATACGCAGTATTTT.

The rearrangement joins TRBV28 to TRBJ1-5; D remains unclear. The CDR3 is 14 residues long. Trimming took 3 bases from V and 1 from J, leaving 7 bases between them. CDR1 is MDHEN, CDR2 SYDVKM, per germline. For the CDR3, the DNA is TGTGCCAGCAGTTTGACGGGAAGCAATCAGCCCCAGCATTTT. This sequence encodes CASSLTGSNQPQHF.

V usage is TRBV4-3 and J usage is TRBJ1-6; 9 bases line up with TRBD1. After removal of 1 base from V and 3 bases from J, the junction contained 10 bases not matched to a gene. This CDR3 region has 19 residues. The germline V gene encodes CDR1 LGHNA and CDR2 YSLEER. In nucleotides, the CDR3 is TGCGCCAGCAGCCAAGTCCCCGCGACAGGGGGAGGCTATAATTCACCCCTCCACTTT. Protein sequence: CASSQVPATGGGYNSPLHF.

This chain uses TRBV30 with TRBJ2-6; 10 bases align to TRBD1. The CDR3 consists of 16 residues. Trimming cost V 1 base and J 3 bases; bases outside gene matches: 3. Per germline, CDR1 GTSNPN and CDR2 SVGIG (reference sequence). CDR3 DNA: TGTGCCTGGAGTGGACAGGGGGCTAGTGGGGCCAACGTCCTGACTTTC. Protein: CAWSGQGASGANVLTF.

This sequence joins TRBV15 and TRBJ2-2; TRBD2 aligns across 12 bases. J was trimmed by 7 bases and V by 0 bases; bases with no gene match: 6. The length of the CDR3 is 17 residues. Germline V CDR1 and CDR2: LNHNV, YYDKDF (reference sequence). The CDR3 sequence is CATSREASGGVNGELFF. The CDR3 bases are TGTGCCACCAGCAGAGAGGCTAGCGGGGGGGTAAACGGGGAGCTGTTTTTT. Together with reference TRBV15 and TRBJ2-2, the CDR3 gives the full variable domain: DAMVIQNPRYQVTQFGKPVTLSCSQTLNHNVMYWYQQKSSQAPKLLFHYYDKDFNNEADTPDNFQSRRPNTSFCFLDIRSPGLGDTAMYLCATSREASGGVNGELFFGEGSRLTVL.